In this sample, the clone carrying this T cell receptor beta chain turned up a few times. This CDR3 is also generated by other DNA sequences in the sample. This specimen comes from a study of blood T cell repertoires in COVID-19. Study overall: Specimens from acute and convalescent COVID-19 originated in the United States, Italy and Spain.

The CDR3 has 14 amino acids. Germline CDR1 reads LNHDA; CDR2 reads SQIVND (reference sequence). The germline V and J ends were trimmed by 5 bases and 4 bases, with 14 bases remaining between them. Per the study methods: Amplification of reference gene primers was used by the study to estimate nucleated cell counts. The method was immunoSEQ multiplex PCR; TCRdb's version includes in-frame clones alone and lacks a portion of them. V, J and clone size reflect that table, while D and trimming were determined from the DNA. This table has 170,000 or so clones, roughly 86% appearing once. The sample consisted of peripheral blood. The chain recombines TRBV19 with TRBJ1-2; perhaps TRBD1 as D (6 bases). The source is a man aged 55 to 69 with COVID-19, enrolled during active disease. CDR3 DNA: TGTGCCAGTAGTGATGACGGGACACCCTATGGCTACACCTTC. Translation gives CASSDDGTPYGYTF.